Detailed here is one TCR beta chain. The antigen is not known. These data come from a study of T cell responses to AZD1222 COVID-19 vaccine. Findings and caveats of the study: Vaccine-associated CD4 TCRs ranged over spike, dominating at 160-218 and 743-854. Baseline seropositives among AZD1222 recipients totaled only six or seven. White British ancestry dominated among donors, who included more females, and clonal diversity was possibly underestimated. Without day 14 samples, only post-peak T cell repertoires were studied.

V lost 0 bases and J lost 7, with 12 bases in between. CDR3 size: 14 residues. Per the germline V gene, CDR1 is MNHEY and CDR2 is SVGAGI. This table comes from immunoSEQ multiplex PCR, and its TCRdb copy is limited to in-frame clones, with some not included. The sample contains about 120,000 clones, roughly 87% of which appear only once. The source material was peripheral blood, sampled on day 0 of AZD1222 vaccination. The J gene is TRBJ1-2, the V gene TRBV6-5; D is possibly TRBD1 (5 bases). The TCR sequence derives from an adult in good health. The CDR3, as DNA: TGTGCCAGCAGTTACTCGGGACGCAGGATTGGCTACACCTTC. Protein sequence: CASSYSGRRIGYTF.